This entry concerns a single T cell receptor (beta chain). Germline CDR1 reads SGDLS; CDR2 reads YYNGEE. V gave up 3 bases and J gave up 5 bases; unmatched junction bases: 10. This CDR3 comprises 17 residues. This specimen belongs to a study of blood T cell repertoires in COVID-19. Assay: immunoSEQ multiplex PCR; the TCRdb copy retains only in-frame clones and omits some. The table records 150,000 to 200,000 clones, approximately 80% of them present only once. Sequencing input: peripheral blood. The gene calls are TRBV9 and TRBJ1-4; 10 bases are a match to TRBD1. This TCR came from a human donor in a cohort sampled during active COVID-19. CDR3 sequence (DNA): TGTGCCAGCAGCGGTACGACAGGGGGCGCCGGAAATGAAAAACTGTTTTTT. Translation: CASSGTTGGAGNEKLFF. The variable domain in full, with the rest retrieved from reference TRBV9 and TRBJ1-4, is DSGVTQTPKHLITATGQRVTLRCSPRSGDLSVYWYQQSLDQGLQFLIQYYNGEERAKGNILERFSAQQFPDLHSELNLSSLELGDSALYFCASSGTTGGAGNEKLFFGSGTQLSVL.